This entry lists 7 T cell receptor beta chains sequenced from one sample in a study of blood T cell repertoires in COVID-19. Produced via immunoSEQ multiplex PCR; TCRdb's table is partial and in-frame only. The sample lists 200,000 to 300,000 clones, approximately 86% seen once, with 3.3% in the top ten. The sample taken for sequencing was PBMCs or T cells enriched from blood (not recorded which). The receptors come from a woman between 40 and 50 years old with acute COVID-19.

The V gene is TRBV5-1, the J gene TRBJ2-7; the D gene is possibly TRBD1 (5 bases). The CDR3 loop spans 15 amino acids. The ends were cut back, 4 bases at V and 2 bases at J, with 16 bases in the middle. Germline V gene data show CDR1 as SGHRS and CDR2 as YFSETQ. The CDR3 nucleotides read TGCGCCAGCAGCCCCATCACCACAGGTACCTACGAGCAGTACTTC. Translated: CASSPITTGTYEQYF.

In this sample, this clone turned up once. This rearrangement joins TRBV5-6 to TRBJ2-1, with 11 bases aligning to TRBD2. The CDR3 has 15 residues. The germline V gene has CDR1 SGHDT and CDR2 YYEEEE. After removal of 2 bases from V and 6 bases from J, the junction contained 4 bases not matched to a gene. The CDR3 DNA follows: TGTGCCAGCAGCTTCCTAGCGGGAGGCCTCAATGAGCAGTTCTTC. This gives the protein CASSFLAGGLNEQFF.

The chain recombines TRBV7-6 with TRBJ2-1, with TRBD2 matching over 12 bases. This CDR3 has 15 amino acids. Germline CDR1 SGHVS, CDR2 FNYEAQ. Losses at the gene ends were 2 bases for V and 6 bases for J; bases not matched to a gene: 2. The CDR3 is CASSLRTSGVNEQFF. DNA of the CDR3: TGTGCCAGCAGCTTACGGACTAGCGGGGTCAATGAGCAGTTCTTC.

The gene calls are TRBV6-5 and TRBJ2-7, with D possibly matching TRBD2 (6 bases). V shed 9 bases and J shed 6 bases, with 15 bases lying between them. Germline-derived CDR1 and CDR2 are MNHEY and SVGAGI. The CDR3 length is 12 residues. CDR3: CASTGEDGEQYF. For the CDR3, the DNA is TGTGCCAGTACCGGGGAGGACGGCGAGCAGTACTTC.

J is TRBJ1-2 and V is TRBV12-1; TRBD1, the D gene given by the table, was not confirmed from the DNA. TRBV12-1 is reported as a pseudogene. The CDR3 runs to 12 residues. CDR3 nucleotides: TGTGCCAGCAGCTTAGTGGACAGGGAGCTTACCTTC. The encoded protein is CASSLVDRELTF.

The chain carries TRBV29-1 and TRBJ1-5; D might be TRBD1 (6 bases). The CDR3 consists of 13 residues. Trimming took 4 bases from V and 6 from J, leaving 13 bases between them. Germline V gene sequence: CDR1 SQVTM, CDR2 ANQGSEA. The DNA for the CDR3 is TGCAGCGTTGCACAGGGAGCGATTCAGCCCCAGCATTTT. Residues: CSVAQGAIQPQHF.

About this clone: This specimen includes other DNA sequences encoding the same CDR3. The chain joins TRBV12-3 or TRBV12-4 to TRBJ1-2; D is possibly TRBD1 (5 bases). Trimming took 2 bases from V and 4 from J, leaving 8 bases between them. The CDR3 loop spans 13 amino acids. The CDR3 loop reads CASSLTGSYGYTF. The CDR3 nucleotides read TGTGCCAGCAGTTTAACAGGCAGCTATGGCTACACCTTC.